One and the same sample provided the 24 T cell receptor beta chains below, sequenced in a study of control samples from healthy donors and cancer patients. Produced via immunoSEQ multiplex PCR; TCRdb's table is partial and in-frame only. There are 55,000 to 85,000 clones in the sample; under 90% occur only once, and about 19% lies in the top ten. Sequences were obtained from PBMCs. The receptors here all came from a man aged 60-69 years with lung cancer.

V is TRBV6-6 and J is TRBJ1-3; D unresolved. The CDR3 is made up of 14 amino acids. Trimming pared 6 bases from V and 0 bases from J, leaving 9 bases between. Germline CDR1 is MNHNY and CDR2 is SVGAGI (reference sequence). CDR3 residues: CASRVQSSGNTIYF. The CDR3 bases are TGTGCCAGCAGGGTCCAGAGCTCTGGAAACACCATATATTTT.

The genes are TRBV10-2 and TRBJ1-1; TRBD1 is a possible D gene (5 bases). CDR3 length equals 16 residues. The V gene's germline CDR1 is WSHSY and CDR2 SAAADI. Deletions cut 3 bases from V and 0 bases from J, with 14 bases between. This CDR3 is CASSDPNRSLNTEAFF. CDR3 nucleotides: TGCGCCAGCAGTGACCCGAACAGGAGCTTGAACACTGAAGCTTTCTTT.

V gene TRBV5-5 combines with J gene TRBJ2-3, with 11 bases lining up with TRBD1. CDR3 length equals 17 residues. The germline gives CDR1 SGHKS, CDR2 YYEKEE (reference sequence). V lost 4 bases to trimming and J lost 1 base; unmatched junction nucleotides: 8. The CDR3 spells CASSPYGQGAGTDTQYF. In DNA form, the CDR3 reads TGTGCCAGCAGCCCATACGGACAGGGGGCCGGCACAGATACGCAGTATTTT.

CDR3 residues: CASSVGGTPSGNTIYF. CDR3 DNA: TGTGCCAGCAGCGTAGGGGGTACCCCATCTGGAAACACCATATATTTT. The rearrangement uses TRBV9 and TRBJ1-3; D not certain. The germline gives CDR1 SGDLS, CDR2 YYNGEE. Trimming removed 0 bases from V and 1 base from J, with 11 bases in between. The CDR3 is made up of 16 amino acids.

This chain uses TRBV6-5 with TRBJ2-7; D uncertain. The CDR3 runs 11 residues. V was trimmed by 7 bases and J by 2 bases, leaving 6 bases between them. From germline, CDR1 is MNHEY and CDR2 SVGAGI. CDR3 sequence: CASTWAYEQYV. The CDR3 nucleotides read TGTGCCAGCACTTGGGCCTACGAGCAGTACGTC.

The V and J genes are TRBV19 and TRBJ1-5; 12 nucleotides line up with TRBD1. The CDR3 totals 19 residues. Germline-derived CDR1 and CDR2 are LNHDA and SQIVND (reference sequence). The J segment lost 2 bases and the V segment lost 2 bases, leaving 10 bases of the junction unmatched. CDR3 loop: CASSILPGQGADGNQPQHF. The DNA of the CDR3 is TGTGCCAGTAGTATATTACCGGGACAGGGGGCCGACGGCAATCAGCCCCAGCATTTT.

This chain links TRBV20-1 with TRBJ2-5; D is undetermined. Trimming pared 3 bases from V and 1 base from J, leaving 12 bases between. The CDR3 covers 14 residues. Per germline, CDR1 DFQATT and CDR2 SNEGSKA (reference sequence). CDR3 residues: CSASSRKLQETQYF. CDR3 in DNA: TGCAGTGCTAGTTCGCGGAAACTCCAAGAGACCCAGTACTTC.

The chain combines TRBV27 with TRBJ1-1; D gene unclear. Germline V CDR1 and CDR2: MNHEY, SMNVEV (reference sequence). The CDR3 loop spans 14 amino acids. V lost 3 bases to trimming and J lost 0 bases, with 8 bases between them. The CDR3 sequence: CASSLEQMNTEAFF. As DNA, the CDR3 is TGTGCCAGCAGTTTGGAACAGATGAACACTGAAGCTTTCTTT.

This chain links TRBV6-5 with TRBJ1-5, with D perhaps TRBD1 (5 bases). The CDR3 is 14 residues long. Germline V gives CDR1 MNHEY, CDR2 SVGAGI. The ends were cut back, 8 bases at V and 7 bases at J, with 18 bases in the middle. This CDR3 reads CASDRLTGGQPQHF. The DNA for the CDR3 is TGTGCCAGCGACCGACTTACGGGGGGGCAGCCCCAGCATTTT.

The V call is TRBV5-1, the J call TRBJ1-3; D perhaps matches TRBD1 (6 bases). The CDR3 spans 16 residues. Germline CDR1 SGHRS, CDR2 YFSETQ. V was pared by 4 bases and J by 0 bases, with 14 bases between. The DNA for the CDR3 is TGCGCCAGCAGCAACGCAGGGACAAGCTCTGGAAACACCATATATTTT. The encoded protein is CASSNAGTSSGNTIYF. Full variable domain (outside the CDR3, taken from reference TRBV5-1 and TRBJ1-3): KAGVTQTPRYLIKTRGQQVTLSCSPISGHRSVSWYQQTPGQGLQFLFEYFSETQRNKGNFPGRFSGRQFSNSRSEMNVSTLELGDSALYLCASSNAGTSSGNTIYFGEGSWLTVV.

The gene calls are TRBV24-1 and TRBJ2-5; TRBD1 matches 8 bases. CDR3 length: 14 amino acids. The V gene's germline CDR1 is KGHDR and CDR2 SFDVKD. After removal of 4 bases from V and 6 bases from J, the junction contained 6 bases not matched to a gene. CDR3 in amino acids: CATSDPGQGKTQYF. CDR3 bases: TGTGCCACCAGTGACCCCGGACAGGGAAAGACCCAGTACTTC.

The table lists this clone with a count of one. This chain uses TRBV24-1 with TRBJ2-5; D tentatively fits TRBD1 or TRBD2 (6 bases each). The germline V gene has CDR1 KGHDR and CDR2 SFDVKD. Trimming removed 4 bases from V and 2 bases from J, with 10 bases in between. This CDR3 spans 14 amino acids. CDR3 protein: CATSEGGRQETQYF. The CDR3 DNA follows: TGTGCCACCAGTGAAGGGGGGCGGCAAGAGACCCAGTACTTC.

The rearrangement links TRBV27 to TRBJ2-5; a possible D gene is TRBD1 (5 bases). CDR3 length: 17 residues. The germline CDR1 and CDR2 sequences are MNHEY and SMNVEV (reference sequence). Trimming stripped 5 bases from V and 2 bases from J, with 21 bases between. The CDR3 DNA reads TGTGCCAGCAGTCGGTTAGGGGTTACCTATCAGCAAGAGACCCAGTACTTC. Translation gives CASSRLGVTYQQETQYF.

CDR3 in amino acids: CASNQLPQHTQYF. The DNA for the CDR3 is TGTGCCAGCAACCAGCTCCCACAGCATACGCAGTATTTT. The chain joins TRBV6-5 to TRBJ2-3; D not resolved. The CDR3 is made up of 13 amino acids. Trimming shortened V by 7 bases and J by 7 bases, and 15 bases separated the two germline ends. Germline lookup yields CDR1 MNHEY and CDR2 SVGAGI.

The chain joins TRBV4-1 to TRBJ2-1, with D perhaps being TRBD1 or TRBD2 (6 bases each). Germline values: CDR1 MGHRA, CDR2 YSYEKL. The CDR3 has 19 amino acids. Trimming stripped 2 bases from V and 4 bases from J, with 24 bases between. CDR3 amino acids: CASSQFPEGGDIAYNEQFF. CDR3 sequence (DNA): TGCGCCAGCAGCCAATTTCCAGAGGGCGGGGACATAGCATACAATGAGCAGTTCTTC.

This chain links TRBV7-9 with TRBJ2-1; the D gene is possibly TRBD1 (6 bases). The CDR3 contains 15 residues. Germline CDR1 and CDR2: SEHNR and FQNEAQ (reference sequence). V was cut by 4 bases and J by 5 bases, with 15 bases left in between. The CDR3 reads CASSYRVAEHNEQFF. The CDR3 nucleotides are TGTGCCAGCAGCTACAGGGTAGCTGAACACAATGAGCAGTTCTTC.

DNA of the CDR3: TGCGCCAGCAGTGAGCAGGTTCTAGCCAAAAACATTCAGTACTTC. Protein product: CASSEQVLAKNIQYF. The chain has TRBV10-2 and TRBJ2-4; D unresolved. V lost 2 bases, J lost 0 bases, and 8 bases lay in between. Looked up from germline, CDR1 is WSHSY and CDR2 is SAAADI. CDR3 size: 15 residues.

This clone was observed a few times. CDR3 in amino acids: CASSLRQGALSDEQFF. CDR3 sequence (DNA): TGCGCCAGCAGCTTACGACAGGGGGCGCTTTCGGATGAGCAGTTCTTC. The chain is built from TRBV5-1 and TRBJ2-1; TRBD1 aligns across 10 bases. The CDR3 sequence is 16 residues long. J lost 8 bases, V lost 2 bases, and 10 bases had no gene match. Germline CDR1 and CDR2: SGHRS and YFSETQ.

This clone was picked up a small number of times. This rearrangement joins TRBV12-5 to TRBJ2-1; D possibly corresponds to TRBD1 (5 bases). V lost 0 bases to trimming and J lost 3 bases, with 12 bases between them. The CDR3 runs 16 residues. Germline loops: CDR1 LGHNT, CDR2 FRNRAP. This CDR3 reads CASGLVQQGIYNEQFF. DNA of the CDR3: TGTGCTAGTGGTTTGGTACAGCAGGGCATCTACAATGAGCAGTTCTTC.

The CDR3 DNA is TGTGCCTGGAGTTTCGGTAGCGGGGGCACAGATACGCAGTATTTT. This encodes CAWSFGSGGTDTQYF. The V call is TRBV30, the J call TRBJ2-3; 8 bases map to TRBD2. J was trimmed by 1 base and V by 2 bases; bases with no gene match: 5. Germline V gene sequence: CDR1 GTSNPN, CDR2 SVGIG (reference sequence). This CDR3 contains 15 residues.

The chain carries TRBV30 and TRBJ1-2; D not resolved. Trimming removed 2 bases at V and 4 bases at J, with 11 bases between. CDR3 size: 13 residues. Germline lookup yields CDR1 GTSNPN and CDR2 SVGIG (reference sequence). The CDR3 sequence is CAWSRTRFYGYTF. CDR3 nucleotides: TGTGCCTGGAGTAGAACACGTTTCTATGGCTACACCTTC.

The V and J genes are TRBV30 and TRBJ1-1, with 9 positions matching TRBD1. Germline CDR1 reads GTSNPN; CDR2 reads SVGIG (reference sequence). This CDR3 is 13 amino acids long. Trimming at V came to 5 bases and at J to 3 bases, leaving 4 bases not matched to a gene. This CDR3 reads CAWEGQGYTEAFF. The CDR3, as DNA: TGTGCCTGGGAAGGACAGGGGTACACTGAAGCTTTCTTT.

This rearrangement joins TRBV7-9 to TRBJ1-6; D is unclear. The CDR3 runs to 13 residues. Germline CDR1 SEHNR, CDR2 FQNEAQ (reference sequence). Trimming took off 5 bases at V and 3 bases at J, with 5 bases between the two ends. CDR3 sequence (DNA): TGTGCCAGCAGCGTAAACTATAATTCACCCCTCCACTTT. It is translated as CASSVNYNSPLHF.

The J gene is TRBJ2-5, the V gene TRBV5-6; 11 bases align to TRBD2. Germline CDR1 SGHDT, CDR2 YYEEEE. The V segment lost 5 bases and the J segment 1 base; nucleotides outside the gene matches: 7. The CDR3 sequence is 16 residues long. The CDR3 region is CASSYLLAGVQETQYF. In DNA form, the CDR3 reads TGTGCCAGCAGTTACCTACTAGCGGGGGTCCAAGAGACCCAGTACTTC.